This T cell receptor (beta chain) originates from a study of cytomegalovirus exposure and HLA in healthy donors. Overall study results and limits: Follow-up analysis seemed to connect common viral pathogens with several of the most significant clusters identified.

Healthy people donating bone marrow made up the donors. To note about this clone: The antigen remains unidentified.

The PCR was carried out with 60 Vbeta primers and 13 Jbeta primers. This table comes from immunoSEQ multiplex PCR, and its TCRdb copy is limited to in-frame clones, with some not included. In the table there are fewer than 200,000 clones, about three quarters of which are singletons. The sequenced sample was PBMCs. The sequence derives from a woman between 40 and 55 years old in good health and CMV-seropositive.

This CDR3 is CASSQWQQTTCQNEQFF. Written as DNA, the CDR3 is TGCGCCAGCAGTCAATGGCAACAGACAACTTGCCAGAATGAGCAGTTCTTC. This rearrangement joins TRBV23-1 to TRBJ2-1; D remains ambiguous. TRBV23-1 is identified as an open reading frame with a role that is uncertain. V shed 1 base and J shed 7 bases, with 20 bases lying between them. CDR3 length: 17 residues.